This record looks at one TCR beta chain sequence and its context. Original methodology: It was from reference gene primer amplification that nucleated cell counts were estimated. Some clones are missing from TCRdb's copy, which holds only in-frame ones; the method was immunoSEQ multiplex PCR. The V and J calls and clone size were taken over from that table, and D and trimming were inferred from the DNA. The repertoire has over 200,000 clones, 80% to 90% of them found once; the top ten carry under 4.5%. Germline V CDR1 and CDR2: SEHNR, FQNEAQ (reference sequence). The V and J ends lost 8 bases and 5 bases respectively, with 12 bases between them. This CDR3 has 12 amino acids. During the 2 weeks before they entered the study, exposed participants had met someone with a PCR-confirmed or clinician-diagnosed COVID-19 case. The record originates from a study of blood T cell repertoires in COVID-19.

This chain connects TRBV7-9 to TRBJ2-5, with TRBD1 as a possible D gene (6 bases). The sequence derives from a woman aged 25 to 45 who had been exposed to COVID-19. Material: PBMCs or T cells enriched from blood (not recorded which). CDR3 amino acids: CASWGRGETQYF. CDR3 DNA: TGTGCCAGCTGGGGAAGGGGGGAGACCCAGTACTTC.